This TCR beta chain was profiled in a study of T-cell reconstitution after alpha-beta-depleted transplantation in children. Broader study findings: Surviving recipient T cells and thymic progenitors accounted for the high day-60 TCRbeta diversity observed in some patients. Several hundred expanded graft clones reportedly were the source of alpha-beta T cells about two months after transplant. Diversity and T-cell counts at one year after transplant derived mostly from new T cells.

As to this clonotype: No antigen is known for it.

The CDR3 extends over 12 amino acids. Per germline, CDR1 DFQATT and CDR2 SNEGSKA (reference sequence). V gave up 4 bases and J gave up 2 bases; unmatched junction bases: 0. During its preparation, the TCRbeta library received unique molecular identifiers. TCRdb itself ran the PCR reads through MiXCR, one entry per CDR3 protein. Of just under 250,000 distinct CDR3 sequences in the sample, about 25% are singletons; the top ten hold less than 3.5%. The receptor's source is a girl aged 2-9 years with Fanconi anemia, due to receive a stem cell transplant. The V gene is TRBV20-1, the J gene TRBJ2-7, with TRBD2 matching over 9 bases. The specimen comprised PBMCs, sampled before TCRalphabeta/CD19-depleted stem cell transplant. In DNA, the CDR3 is TGCAGTGCTATAGCGGGGGCCTACGAGCAGTACTTC. This codes for CSAIAGAYEQYF.